Described below is a single T cell receptor beta chain sequence and its context. Its antigen is not known. The CDR3 length is 12 residues. Deletions cut 7 bases from V and 4 bases from J, with 8 bases between. Germline V gives CDR1 LNHDA, CDR2 SQIVND (reference sequence). These data are taken from a study of shared clonotypes between healthy human individuals. General observations from the study: Lower generation probabilities were found for non-shared clonotypes than for those shared by all four donors.

Clones were read by immunoSEQ multiplex PCR, and TCRdb kept only the in-frame ones, dropping some. The sample has 2 million to 3 million clones, 90% to 95% seen once. The origin of this receptor is a man aged 18 to 30 in good health. Some clones in this sample may be carry-over from other donors' samples. The chain couples TRBV19 to TRBJ1-3; D is unresolved. Sequencing used naive CD4+ T cells from PBMCs. The subset denotes: CD45RA+ positively selected. Written as DNA, the CDR3 is TGTGCCAGTACCGTGAACGGAAACACCATATATTTT. It codes for CASTVNGNTIYF.